This entry lists 19 T cell receptor beta chains sequenced from one sample in a study of CD8 T cells in Susac syndrome. About 0.5 to 1 ug RNA was reverse transcribed with random hexamers. TCRdb reanalysed the immunoSEQ multiplex PCR reads using MiXCR and keeps one entry per CDR3 protein. The table records under 200,000 distinct CDR3 sequences, 94% of them present only once. The sample comprised CD4+ T cells from PBMCs. These receptors were taken from a human donor with Susac syndrome.

The chain combines TRBV9 with TRBJ2-1, with no clear D. CDR1 is SGDLS and CDR2 is YYNGEE in the germline V gene. Trimming left V 2 bases short and J 2 bases short, with 8 bases between. The length of the CDR3 is 14 residues. CDR3 nucleotides: TGTGCCAGCAGCGTCGGCCCAGCCTACAATGAGCAGTTCTTC. Encoded protein: CASSVGPAYNEQFF. The variable domain in full, completed from reference TRBV9 and TRBJ2-1, reads DSGVTQTPKHLITATGQRVTLRCSPRSGDLSVYWYQQSLDQGLQFLIQYYNGEERAKGNILERFSAQQFPDLHSELNLSSLELGDSALYFCASSVGPAYNEQFFGPGTRLTVL.

This clonotype was counted only a few times. The chain has TRBV24-1 and TRBJ2-5; the D gene is possibly TRBD1 (6 bases). The CDR3 is 13 residues long. The V end was cut by 3 bases, the J end by 5 bases, with 9 bases between. Germline CDR1 reads KGHDR; CDR2 reads SFDVKD. The CDR3 spells CATSDGQRETQYF. As DNA, the CDR3 is TGTGCCACCAGTGATGGACAGAGGGAGACCCAGTACTTC.

The rearrangement links TRBV5-1 to TRBJ2-5, with D possibly matching TRBD1 (5 bases). There are 14 residues in the CDR3. V lost 3 bases, J lost 2 bases, and 11 bases lay in between. Germline assignment: CDR1 SGHRS and CDR2 YFSETQ. DNA for the CDR3: TGCGCCAGCAGCTCGAATCAGGGTCAAGAGACCCAGTACTTC. Its translation is CASSSNQGQETQYF.

The V and J genes are TRBV7-9 and TRBJ2-1; possibly TRBD2 for D (7 bases). Germline V CDR1 and CDR2: SEHNR, FQNEAQ (reference sequence). Trimming shortened V by 2 bases and J by 3 bases, and 11 bases separated the two germline ends. The length of the CDR3 is 15 residues. Written as DNA, the CDR3 is TGTGCCAGCAGCTTATCGGGGGGCCGCTACAATGAGCAGTTCTTC. Its translation: CASSLSGGRYNEQFF.

The chain couples TRBV2 to TRBJ2-5, with 11 bases aligning to TRBD2. The ends lost 6 bases at V and 5 bases at J; junction bases unmatched: 5. CDR3 length: 14 residues. CDR1 and CDR2 (germline): SNHLY, FYNNEI. For the CDR3, the DNA is TGTGCCAGCAGAATAGCGGGGGGGCGCGAGACCCAGTACTTC. Translated, it gives CASRIAGGRETQYF.

V gene TRBV15 combines with J gene TRBJ1-2, with D possibly matching TRBD1 (5 bases). Germline CDR1 and CDR2: LNHNV and YYDKDF (reference sequence). This CDR3 is 14 amino acids long. The V and J ends lost 3 bases and 7 bases respectively, with 15 bases between them. CDR3 in DNA: TGTGCCACCAGCAGCAGGGATACGCGGGGTGGCTACACCTTC. Its translation: CATSSRDTRGGYTF.

The V call is TRBV6-5, the J call TRBJ2-3; no clear D gene. The CDR3 totals 13 residues. Germline assignment: CDR1 MNHEY and CDR2 SVGAGI. V was cut by 2 bases and J by 5 bases, with 8 bases left in between. As DNA, the CDR3 is TGTGCCAGCAGTTACGGGGTACAAGATACGCAGTATTTT. Encoded protein: CASSYGVQDTQYF.

The chain combines TRBV7-2 with TRBJ2-7; 8 positions agree with TRBD1. The CDR3 contains 14 residues. Germline values: CDR1 SGHTA, CDR2 FQGNSA. Germline trimming cut 2 bases from V and 7 bases from J; bases unmatched to any gene: 7. CDR3 loop: CASSLLPGQGEQYF. The CDR3 DNA follows: TGTGCCAGCAGCTTACTCCCCGGACAGGGAGAGCAGTACTTC.

The V and J genes are TRBV3-1 and TRBJ2-5; no definite D call. Trimming pared 2 bases from V and 2 bases from J, leaving 15 bases between. CDR3 size: 16 residues. Germline V gene sequence: CDR1 LGHDT, CDR2 YNNKEL (reference sequence). DNA of the CDR3: TGTGCCAGCAGCCAAAGCCCAGGTAGGGAACAAGAGACCCAGTACTTC. Its translation is CASSQSPGREQETQYF.

This sequence joins TRBV7-9 and TRBJ2-7; 8 bases agree with TRBD1. Germline CDR1 SEHNR, CDR2 FQNEAQ (reference sequence). This CDR3 is built from 12 residues. The V segment lost 6 bases and the J segment 6 bases; nucleotides outside the gene matches: 4. The CDR3 reads CASRTGVGEQYF. CDR3 coding DNA: TGTGCCAGCAGGACAGGGGTGGGCGAGCAGTACTTC.

The J gene is TRBJ2-5, the V gene TRBV20-1; a weak D match, TRBD2 (5 bases). The length of the CDR3 is 14 residues. The V gene lost 4 bases and the J gene lost 5 bases, with 17 bases spanning the gap. Germline V gene lookup returns CDR1 DFQATT and CDR2 SNEGSKA (reference sequence). CDR3 in amino acids: CSATFTRRTETQYF. The CDR3 DNA is TGCAGTGCTACGTTCACGAGGAGGACCGAGACCCAGTACTTC.

The rearrangement uses TRBV6-6 and TRBJ2-7, with 9 positions matching TRBD2. V gave up 5 bases and J gave up 0 bases; unmatched junction bases: 8. The germline CDR1 and CDR2 sequences are MNHNY and SVGAGI (reference sequence). This CDR3 is built from 16 residues. The CDR3 DNA is TGTGCCAGCAGTCTTAGCGGGGGCCGATACTCCTACGAGCAGTACTTC. Encoded protein: CASSLSGGRYSYEQYF.

This rearrangement joins TRBV20-1 to TRBJ1-3, with a weak D call TRBD1 (5 bases). V was shortened by 0 bases and J by 0 bases, with 9 bases between the two germline ends. The CDR3 is made up of 15 amino acids. Germline assignment: CDR1 DFQATT and CDR2 SNEGSKA (reference sequence). This CDR3 reads CSARESGSSGNTIYF. Written as DNA, the CDR3 is TGCAGTGCTAGAGAATCAGGGAGCTCTGGAAACACCATATATTTT.

This chain connects TRBV6-5 to TRBJ2-7; a weak D match, TRBD1 (6 bases). Trimming took off 6 bases at V and 2 bases at J, with 14 bases between the two ends. This CDR3 contains 14 residues. Germline V gives CDR1 MNHEY, CDR2 SVGAGI. This chain's CDR3 is CASSRGHSAYEQYF. The CDR3 bases are TGTGCCAGCAGCCGGGGACACAGCGCCTACGAGCAGTACTTC.

The J gene is TRBJ2-5, the V gene TRBV20-1, with TRBD2 matching 7 bases. The CDR3 has 14 residues. Trimming removed 2 bases from V and 3 bases from J; junction bases left unmatched: 6. Germline lookup yields CDR1 DFQATT and CDR2 SNEGSKA (reference sequence). The CDR3 is CSARSRSGEETQYF. The CDR3 DNA reads as TGCAGTGCTAGATCAAGGAGCGGGGAAGAGACCCAGTACTTC.

In this sample, this clonotype turned up once. J is TRBJ2-1 and V is TRBV4-3; 8 bases agree with TRBD2. The CDR3 covers 14 residues. With V trimmed by 3 bases and J by 8 bases, 6 bases remained unmatched. CDR1 and CDR2 (germline): LGHNA, YSLEER. CDR3 bases: TGCGCCAGCAGCCACGCCGGACTAGCTCATGAGCAGTTCTTC. This sequence encodes CASSHAGLAHEQFF.

This sequence joins TRBV5-1 and TRBJ2-2; no definite D call. Germline V gene lookup returns CDR1 SGHRS and CDR2 YFSETQ. V lost 0 bases to trimming and J lost 5 bases, with 5 bases between them. The CDR3 is made up of 13 amino acids. The CDR3 sequence: CASSLAITGELFF. CDR3 nucleotide sequence: TGCGCCAGCAGCTTGGCCATTACCGGGGAGCTGTTTTTT.

This clonotype was observed a handful of times. This chain links TRBV5-4 with TRBJ2-3; 10 bases map to TRBD2. CDR3 length: 15 residues. CDR1 and CDR2 (germline): SGHNT, YYREEE (reference sequence). V lost 2 bases, J lost 0 bases, and 0 bases stayed unmatched. This chain's CDR3 is CASSLAGGSTDTQYF. The CDR3 DNA sequence: TGTGCCAGCAGCTTAGCGGGGGGGAGCACAGATACGCAGTATTTT.

The chain couples TRBV5-1 to TRBJ2-7; D is unresolved. CDR3 length: 14 amino acids. Trimming cost V 3 bases and J 6 bases, with 16 bases left between them. Germline assignment: CDR1 SGHRS and CDR2 YFSETQ. The CDR3 region has the DNA TGCGCCAGCAGCTCCCGGGTCCAACCTAGCGAGCAGTACTTC. Translating it yields CASSSRVQPSEQYF.